The text below deals with one T cell receptor beta chain. At one end, the junction sequence differs from germline, possibly due to a read error. This sample was taken from a study of blood T cell repertoires in COVID-19. Study context: PBMCs, B-cell-depleted T cells, or T cells provided the cDNA or gDNA that made up the material.

Study processing details: Reference gene primer amplification gave nucleated cell count estimates. Assay: immunoSEQ multiplex PCR; the TCRdb copy retains only in-frame clones and omits some. V and J calls and clone size follow that table, whereas D and trimming were derived from the DNA. The sample records about 20,000 clones, roughly 85% being singletons. From germline, CDR1 is MNHEY and CDR2 SVGEGT. CDR3 length: 12 residues. This rearrangement joins TRBV6-2 or TRBV6-3 to TRBJ2-1; TRBD2 matches at 7 bases. The sample taken for sequencing was peripheral blood. The sequence was obtained from a human donor with active COVID-19. The donor label of this sample is uncertain. Written as DNA, the CDR3 is TGTGCCAGCAGTTCCAGATCAACGGGGAGGGTCTTC. It specifies CASSSRSTGRVF.